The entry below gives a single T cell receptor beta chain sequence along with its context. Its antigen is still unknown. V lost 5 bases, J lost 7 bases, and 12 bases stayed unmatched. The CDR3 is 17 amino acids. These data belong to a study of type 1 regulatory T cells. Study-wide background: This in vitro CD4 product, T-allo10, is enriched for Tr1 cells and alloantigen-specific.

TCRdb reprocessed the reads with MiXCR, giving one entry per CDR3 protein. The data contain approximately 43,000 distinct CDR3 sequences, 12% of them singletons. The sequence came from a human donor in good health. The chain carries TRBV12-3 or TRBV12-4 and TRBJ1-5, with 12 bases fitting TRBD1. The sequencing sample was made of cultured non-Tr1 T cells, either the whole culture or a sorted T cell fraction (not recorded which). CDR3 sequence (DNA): TGTGCCAGCAGTCCGGGTGAGGGACAGGGGGCGCGGCAGCCCCAGCATTTT. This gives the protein CASSPGEGQGARQPQHF.